Below, one T cell receptor beta chain is given with its context. As yet, its antigen is unknown. Read data end 3 residues before the CDR3 end; the end is taken from the germline J gene. This sample was included in a study of T cells in women clearing cervical HPV infection. Background on the study: Case blood was drawn a median around 140 days after lesion detection.

TCR beta CDR3 amplified by multiplex PCR from roughly 1,300 ng genomic DNA. The table came from immunoSEQ multiplex PCR; TCRdb's copy has only in-frame clones and leaves some out. This listing includes some 31,000 clones. Study conclusions and caveats: CIN3+ cases had significantly higher TCR repertoire richness than controls, but evenness did not differ.

The length of the CDR3 is 13 residues. Germline V CDR1 and CDR2: GTSNPN, SVGIG (reference sequence). Trimming stripped 4 bases from V and 6 bases from J, with 16 bases between. The sample was blood buffy coat. This receptor was taken from a woman aged 18 to 75 with a cervical HPV16 infection that either progressed to CIN3+ or cleared (not recorded which). The V gene is TRBV30, the J gene TRBJ2-7; D tentatively reads TRBD1 or TRBD2 (5 bases each). CDR3 loop: CAWKRGSLPEQYF. Partial CDR3 DNA: TGTGCCTGGAAGAGGGGCAGCCTTCCCGAG.